This record looks at one T cell receptor beta chain sequence and its context. This CDR3 is 17 amino acids long. CDR1 is KGHDR and CDR2 is SFDVKD in the germline V gene. V shed 4 bases and J shed 5 bases, with 19 bases lying between them. Here immunoSEQ multiplex PCR was the method, and the copy in TCRdb shows in-frame clones only, minus some. The top ten clones hold roughly 0.88% of a sample with some 97,000 clones, approximately 91% of them seen once. This sample stems from a study of blood T cell repertoires in COVID-19. This sequence joins TRBV24-1 and TRBJ2-2; D is possibly TRBD2 (6 bases). The TCR sequence derives from a man aged 55 to 70 with acute or convalescent COVID-19. Input material: peripheral blood. The CDR3 sequence: CATSDPSAGRLTGELFF. The DNA for the CDR3 is TGTGCCACCAGTGACCCTAGTGCGGGAAGGTTGACCGGGGAGCTGTTTTTT.